This T cell receptor beta chain was profiled in a study of CD8 T cells in Susac syndrome. RNA totalling roughly 0.5 to 1 ug underwent reverse transcription with random hexamers. It was immunoSEQ multiplex PCR that amplified TCR beta CDR3 across 54 Vbeta and 13 Jbeta. TCRdb analysed the immunoSEQ multiplex PCR reads with MiXCR anew, one entry per CDR3 protein. The sample has 250,000 to 300,000 distinct CDR3 sequences; roughly 85% are singletons. The source material was CD8+ T cells from PBMCs. The origin of this receptor is a human donor with multiple sclerosis.

In DNA form, the CDR3 reads TGTGCCAGCAGTTTAAAACACAGTCCGTCCTACGAGCAGTACTTC. Its protein is CASSLKHSPSYEQYF. The rearrangement links TRBV12-3 or TRBV12-4 to TRBJ2-7; D is uncertain. Trimming took 2 bases from V and 1 from J, leaving 12 bases between them. This CDR3 spans 15 amino acids.